This is a list of T cell receptor beta chains from one sample in a study of blood T cell repertoires in COVID-19. Sequencing used immunoSEQ multiplex PCR; TCRdb keeps in-frame clones, though not all of them. The profile shows 120,000 or so clones, more than 70% of them singletons. Sequenced: peripheral blood. The receptor source for this set is a woman aged 55-70 years with acute or convalescent COVID-19. Both conserved end residues are part of each CDR3. Only some rows state a clone size, as once, few, many or a class for expanded clones.

clone_size	v_call	j_call	cdr3_aa
few	TRBV15	TRBJ2-7	CATSRGGGQTYEQYF
NA	TRBV9	TRBJ1-1	CASSDRANTEAFF
NA	TRBV19	TRBJ2-2	CASRPGTANTGELFF
once	TRBV4-1	TRBJ1-1	CASSPTGTGARLNTEAFF
NA	TRBV7-6	TRBJ1-2	CASSSRDRETYGYTF
NA	TRBV2	TRBJ1-5	CASSGGSTGLNQPQHF
NA	TRBV6-5	TRBJ1-2	CASSTRTASYGYTF
NA	TRBV3-1/TRBV3-2	TRBJ1-2	CASSPGGLVLDYGYTF
NA	TRBV15	TRBJ1-3	CATSRDILLTSGNTIYF
NA	TRBV19	TRBJ2-1	CASSLPGGWQGRDYNEQFF
few	TRBV28	TRBJ1-3	CASSPSYIGNTIYF
NA	TRBV5-1	TRBJ2-1	CASSLGGTTYNEQFF
NA	TRBV5-4	TRBJ1-2	CASNPWEGSGGYTF
once	TRBV28	TRBJ2-7	CASSLNAAARKQYF
NA	TRBV11-3	TRBJ2-1	CASSLDRGSYNEQFF
NA	TRBV6-5	TRBJ1-6	CASSPTGNRSPLHF
NA	TRBV28	TRBJ1-2	CASSLLPGQGSYGYTF
NA	TRBV5-4	TRBJ1-1	CASSLMTTTEAFF
NA	TRBV6-7	TRBJ1-4	CASSYRPPETAGGNSNEKLFF
NA	TRBV7-2	TRBJ1-2	CASSSIPGQGIYYGYTF
NA	TRBV11-2	TRBJ2-7	CASSIFRDRVYEQYF
once	TRBV5-1	TRBJ2-1	CASRRTSVENEQFF
NA	TRBV5-1	TRBJ2-3	CASSLAGAETDTQYF
once	TRBV4-1	TRBJ2-3	CASSQDPTSGIGDTQYF
once	TRBV6-6	TRBJ2-3	CASSSRGGGPTDTQYF
NA	TRBV3-1/TRBV3-2	TRBJ2-7	CASSQSNFYEQYF
NA	TRBV5-4	TRBJ1-1	CASSFGRASAEAFF
NA	TRBV18	TRBJ1-1	CASSPSPGGTEAFF
NA	TRBV5-6	TRBJ2-1	CASSLPSSGTSNEQFF
NA	TRBV7-9	TRBJ1-4	CASSRRGLADEKLFF
NA	TRBV7-9	TRBJ2-5	CASSQDRRETQYF
NA	TRBV2	TRBJ1-1	CASSGELNTEAFF
NA	TRBV19	TRBJ2-3	CASSIDKRRPGETQYF
NA	TRBV6-5	TRBJ1-2	CASSLTVNYGYTF
NA	TRBV28	TRBJ1-3	CASIPDRIGNTIYF
NA	TRBV5-1	TRBJ1-2	CASSSTGLDYGYTF
few	TRBV7-8	TRBJ2-5	CASSLDIFQETQYF
NA	TRBV6-5	TRBJ1-5	CATFIGGRNQPQHF
NA	TRBV6-6	TRBJ1-1	CASSSLTGGEAFF
NA	TRBV2	TRBJ1-4	CASRDTGLLSTNEKLFF
NA	TRBV5-4	TRBJ2-1	CASTPRGRGYSNEQFF
NA	TRBV28	TRBJ2-2	CASSQGGTGGRRELFF
NA	TRBV11-2	TRBJ1-3	CASSLDAQPTIGNTIYF
NA	TRBV6-5	TRBJ1-5	CASGGSGSGNQPQHF
NA	TRBV19	TRBJ1-1	CASSMGAGLTEAFF
once	TRBV29-1	TRBJ1-2	CSVAGQGNGYTF
NA	TRBV19	TRBJ2-1	CASTGQGYNEQFF
NA	TRBV25-1	TRBJ2-2	CASSERLAGGPGELFF
NA	TRBV28	TRBJ1-2	CASSSPQGDFGYTF
once	TRBV6-5	TRBJ2-1	CASSSGTGVYNEQFF
NA	TRBV6-5	TRBJ1-2	CASSYGAGSNKYGYTF
NA	TRBV5-4	TRBJ1-1	CASSWGQGVDTEAFF
NA	TRBV27	TRBJ1-2	CASSLSGQGGHYGYTF
once	TRBV4-1	TRBJ1-6	CASSLDRGEPLHF
NA	TRBV24-1	TRBJ2-5	CATSAHGPIETQYF